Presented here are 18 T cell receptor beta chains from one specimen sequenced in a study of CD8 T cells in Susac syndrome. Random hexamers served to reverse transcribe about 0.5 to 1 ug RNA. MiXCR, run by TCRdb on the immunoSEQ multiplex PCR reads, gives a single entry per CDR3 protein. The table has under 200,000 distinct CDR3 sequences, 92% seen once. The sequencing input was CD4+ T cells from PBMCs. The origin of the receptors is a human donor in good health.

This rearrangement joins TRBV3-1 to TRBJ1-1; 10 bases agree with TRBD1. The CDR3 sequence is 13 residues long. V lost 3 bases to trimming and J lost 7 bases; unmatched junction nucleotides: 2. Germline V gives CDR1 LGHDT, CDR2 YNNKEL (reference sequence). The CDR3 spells CASSQTGGGEAFF. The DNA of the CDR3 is TGTGCCAGCAGCCAGACAGGGGGCGGTGAAGCTTTCTTT.

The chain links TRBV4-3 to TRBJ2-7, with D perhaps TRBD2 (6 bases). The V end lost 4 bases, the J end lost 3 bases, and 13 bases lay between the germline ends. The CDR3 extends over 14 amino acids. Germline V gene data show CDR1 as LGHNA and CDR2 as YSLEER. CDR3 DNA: TGCGCCAGCAGCCCGGGACTGCGACTCTACGAGCAGTACTTC. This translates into CASSPGLRLYEQYF.

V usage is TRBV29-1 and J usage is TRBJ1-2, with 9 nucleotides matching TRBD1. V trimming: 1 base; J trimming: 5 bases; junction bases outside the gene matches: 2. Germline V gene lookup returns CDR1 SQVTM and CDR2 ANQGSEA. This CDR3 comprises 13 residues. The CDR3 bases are TGCAGCGTTGAAGCCGGACAGGGGTATGGCTACACCTTC. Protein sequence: CSVEAGQGYGYTF.

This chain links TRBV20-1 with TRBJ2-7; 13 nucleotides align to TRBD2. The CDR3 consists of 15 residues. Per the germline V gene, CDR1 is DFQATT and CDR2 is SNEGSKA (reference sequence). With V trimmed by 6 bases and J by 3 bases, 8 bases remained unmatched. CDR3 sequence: CSANSLAGGSYEQYF. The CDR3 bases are TGCAGTGCCAATTCACTAGCGGGAGGGAGCTACGAGCAGTACTTC.

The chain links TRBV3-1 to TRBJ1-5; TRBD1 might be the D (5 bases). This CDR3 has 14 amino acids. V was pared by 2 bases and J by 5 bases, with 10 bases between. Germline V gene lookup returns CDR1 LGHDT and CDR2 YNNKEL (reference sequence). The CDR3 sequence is CASSQISGDQPQHF. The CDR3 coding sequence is TGTGCCAGCAGCCAAATATCGGGGGATCAGCCCCAGCATTTT.

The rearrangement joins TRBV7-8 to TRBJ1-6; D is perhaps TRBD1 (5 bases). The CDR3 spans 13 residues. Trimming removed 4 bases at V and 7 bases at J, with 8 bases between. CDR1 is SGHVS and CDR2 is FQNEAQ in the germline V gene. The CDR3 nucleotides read TGTGCCAGCAGCTGGGGGGGGAATTCACCCCTCCACTTT. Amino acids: CASSWGGNSPLHF. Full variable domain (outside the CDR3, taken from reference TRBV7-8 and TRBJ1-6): GAGVSQSPRYKVAKRGQDVALRCDPISGHVSLFWYQQALGQGPEFLTYFQNEAQLDKSGLPSDRFFAERPEGSVSTLKIQRTQQEDSAVYLCASSWGGNSPLHFGNGTRLTVT.

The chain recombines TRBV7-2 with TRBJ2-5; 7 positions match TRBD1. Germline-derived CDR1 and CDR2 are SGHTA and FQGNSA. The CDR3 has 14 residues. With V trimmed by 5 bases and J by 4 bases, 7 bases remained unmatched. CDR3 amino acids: CASSKGQSPETQYF. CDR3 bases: TGTGCCAGCAGCAAGGGACAGTCACCAGAGACCCAGTACTTC.

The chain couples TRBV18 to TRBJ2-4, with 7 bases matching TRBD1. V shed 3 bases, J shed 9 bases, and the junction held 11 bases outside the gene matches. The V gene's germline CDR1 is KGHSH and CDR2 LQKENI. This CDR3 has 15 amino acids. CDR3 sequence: CASSPGWQGVSIQYF. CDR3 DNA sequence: TGTGCCAGCTCACCTGGGTGGCAGGGGGTGAGCATTCAGTACTTC.

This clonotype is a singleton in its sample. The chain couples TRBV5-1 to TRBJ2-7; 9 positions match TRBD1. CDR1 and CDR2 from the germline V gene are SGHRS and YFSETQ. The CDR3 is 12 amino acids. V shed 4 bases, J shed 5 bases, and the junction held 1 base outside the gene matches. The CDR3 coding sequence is TGCGCCAGCAGCGGGACAGGGCACGAGCAGTACTTC. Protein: CASSGTGHEQYF.

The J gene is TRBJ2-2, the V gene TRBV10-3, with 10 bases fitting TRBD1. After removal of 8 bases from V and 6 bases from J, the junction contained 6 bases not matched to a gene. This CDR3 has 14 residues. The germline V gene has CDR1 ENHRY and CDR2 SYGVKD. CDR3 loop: CAIRPGQGSGELFF. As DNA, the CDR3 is TGTGCCATCCGGCCGGGACAGGGGTCCGGGGAGCTGTTTTTT.

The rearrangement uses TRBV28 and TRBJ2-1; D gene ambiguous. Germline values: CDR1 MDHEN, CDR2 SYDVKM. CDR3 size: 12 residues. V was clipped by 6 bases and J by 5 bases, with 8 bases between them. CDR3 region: CASSLQNNEQFF. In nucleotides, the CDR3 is TGTGCCAGCAGCCTACAGAACAATGAGCAGTTCTTC.

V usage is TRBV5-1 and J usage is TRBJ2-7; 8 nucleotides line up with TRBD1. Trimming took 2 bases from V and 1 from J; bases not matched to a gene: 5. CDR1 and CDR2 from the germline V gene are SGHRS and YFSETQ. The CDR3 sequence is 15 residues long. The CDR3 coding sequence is TGCGCCAGCAGCTTCGAAGGACAGGGTTCCTACGAGCAGTACTTC. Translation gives CASSFEGQGSYEQYF.

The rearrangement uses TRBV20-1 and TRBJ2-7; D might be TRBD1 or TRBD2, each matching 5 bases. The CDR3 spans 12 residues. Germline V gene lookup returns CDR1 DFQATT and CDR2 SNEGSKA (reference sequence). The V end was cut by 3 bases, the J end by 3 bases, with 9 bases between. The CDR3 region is CSASPRGYEQYF. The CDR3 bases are TGCAGTGCTAGCCCGAGGGGCTACGAGCAGTACTTC.

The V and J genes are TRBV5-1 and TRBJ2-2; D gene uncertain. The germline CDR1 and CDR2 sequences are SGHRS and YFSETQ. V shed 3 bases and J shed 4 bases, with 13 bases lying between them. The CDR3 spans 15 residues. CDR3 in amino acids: CASSSFGGGTGELFF. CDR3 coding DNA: TGCGCCAGCAGCTCGTTCGGCGGCGGCACCGGGGAGCTGTTTTTT.

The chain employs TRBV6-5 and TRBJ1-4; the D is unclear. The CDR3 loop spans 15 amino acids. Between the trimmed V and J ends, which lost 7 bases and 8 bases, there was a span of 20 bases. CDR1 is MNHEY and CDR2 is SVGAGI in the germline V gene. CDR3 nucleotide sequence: TGTGCCAGCAAAAATATTGGCAATTCTGGCGAAAAACTGTTTTTT. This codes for CASKNIGNSGEKLFF.

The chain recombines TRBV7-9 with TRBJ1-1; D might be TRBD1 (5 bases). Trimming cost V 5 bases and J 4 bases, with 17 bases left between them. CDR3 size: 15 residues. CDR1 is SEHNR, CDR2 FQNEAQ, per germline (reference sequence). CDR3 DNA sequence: TGTGCCAGCAGCCCCCGGGGGAGCGAGGGCACTGAAGCTTTCTTT. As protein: CASSPRGSEGTEAFF.

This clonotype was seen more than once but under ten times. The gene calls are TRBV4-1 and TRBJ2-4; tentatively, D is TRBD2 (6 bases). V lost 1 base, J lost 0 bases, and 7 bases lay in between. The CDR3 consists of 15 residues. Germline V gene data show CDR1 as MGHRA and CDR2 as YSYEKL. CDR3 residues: CASSQAGVAKNIQYF. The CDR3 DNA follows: TGCGCCAGCAGCCAAGCGGGGGTAGCCAAAAACATTCAGTACTTC.

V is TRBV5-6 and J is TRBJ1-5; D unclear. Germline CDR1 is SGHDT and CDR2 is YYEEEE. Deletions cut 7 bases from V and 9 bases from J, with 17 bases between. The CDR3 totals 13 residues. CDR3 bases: TGTGCCAGCGGCGAAGGTCGCGAGGGGCCCCAGCATTTT. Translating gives CASGEGREGPQHF.